This TCR beta chain was captured by sequencing in a study of blood T cells in healthy people across ages. The study, taken as a whole, reports: The study found more naive CD4+ cells and higher diversity in long-lived than aged donors. Conclusively comparing naive with antigen-experienced cells was impossible with unsorted PBMCs.

CDR1 KGHSH and CDR2 LQKENI come from the germline V gene. The CDR3 runs 14 residues. Trimming cost V 2 bases and J 5 bases, with 13 bases left between them. A J-beta primer mix and a sample-barcoded 5' primer were used in a second PCR of about 6 to 12 cycles. Researchers report that a template-switch adaptor with 12 random nucleotides tagged each cDNA molecule. Every sample gave at least 2.5 million paired-end reads containing CDR3. TCRdb passed the 5' RACE reads through MiXCR, listing each CDR3 protein once. The data show 850,000 or so distinct CDR3 sequences, around 28% seen once. This clonotype came up many times. Its antigen is unknown.

The clonotype originates from a woman aged 80 or over in good health. The sequenced sample consisted of blood. This chain uses TRBV18 with TRBJ2-7; possible D gene TRBD1, 6 bases. The CDR3 loop is CASSPGGHVNEQYF. CDR3 sequence (DNA): TGTGCCAGCTCACCAGGGGGACACGTTAACGAGCAGTACTTC.